These T cell receptor beta chains were read from a single sample in a study of blood T cell repertoires in COVID-19. Only in-frame clones appear in the TCRdb table, and some are missing; sequencing was by immunoSEQ multiplex PCR. Here the sample spans about 83,000 clones, 80% to 90% being singletons. Sequencing used peripheral blood. These receptors were collected from an elderly woman with acute or convalescent COVID-19. Both conserved end residues are part of each CDR3. A D gene is named only where the DNA matches it firmly. For some rows the clone size is stated as once, few or many, or as a class when expanded; others skip it.

d_call: TRBD2
j_call: TRBJ2-1
clone_size: -
v_call: TRBV9
cdr3_nt: TGTGCCAGCAGCGTAGATCCTAGCGGGGGGGCCGATGAGCAGTTCTTC
cdr3_aa: CASSVDPSGGADEQFF

d_call: TRBD1
j_call: TRBJ1-1
clone_size: -
v_call: TRBV3-1/TRBV3-2
cdr3_nt: TGTGCCAGCAGCCAAGCAGGGGGATTTAGGAACACTGAAGCTTTCTTT
cdr3_aa: CASSQAGGFRNTEAFF

d_call: -
j_call: TRBJ2-6
clone_size: -
v_call: TRBV14
cdr3_nt: TGTGCCAGCAGCCAAGACGTTACAGGGTTGGGGGCCAACGTCCTGACTTTC
cdr3_aa: CASSQDVTGLGANVLTF

d_call: TRBD1
j_call: TRBJ1-2
clone_size: -
v_call: TRBV13
cdr3_nt: TGTGCCAGCAGCTTGACCCGGACAGGGAACTATGGCTACACCTTC
cdr3_aa: CASSLTRTGNYGYTF

d_call: TRBD2
j_call: TRBJ2-1
clone_size: -
v_call: TRBV4-1
cdr3_nt: TGCGCCAGCAGCTCCACTCTAGCGGGGGGGCCTTATGAGCAGTTCTTC
cdr3_aa: CASSSTLAGGPYEQFF

d_call: -
j_call: TRBJ1-3
clone_size: -
v_call: TRBV28
cdr3_nt: TGTGCCAGCAGCCCCGGGGACTACTCTGGAAACACCATATATTTT
cdr3_aa: CASSPGDYSGNTIYF

d_call: -
j_call: TRBJ1-6
clone_size: -
v_call: TRBV7-9
cdr3_nt: TGTGCCAGCAGCTTAAGGGAGATCCATAATTCACCCCTCCACTTT
cdr3_aa: CASSLREIHNSPLHF

d_call: TRBD2
j_call: TRBJ2-2
clone_size: -
v_call: TRBV3-1/TRBV3-2
cdr3_nt: TGTGCCAGCAGCCAAGACCCCGAACTAGCGGGGTCCACCGGGGAGCTGTTTTTT
cdr3_aa: CASSQDPELAGSTGELFF

d_call: -
j_call: TRBJ2-5
clone_size: once
v_call: TRBV10-2
cdr3_nt: TGCGCCAGCAACGACCGAATAGCCCCCCAAAAAGAGACCCAGTACTTC
cdr3_aa: CASNDRIAPQKETQYF

d_call: TRBD2
j_call: TRBJ2-5
clone_size: -
v_call: TRBV4-1
cdr3_nt: TGCGCCAGCAGCCATCCAAGCGGGGGGGCCTTGGAGACCCAGTACTTC
cdr3_aa: CASSHPSGGALETQYF

d_call: TRBD1
j_call: TRBJ1-6
clone_size: -
v_call: TRBV27
cdr3_nt: TGTGCCAGCACCGTAGGAGGGGGCGGAAGATCACCCCTCCACTTT
cdr3_aa: CASTVGGGGRSPLHF

d_call: TRBD1
j_call: TRBJ1-3
clone_size: -
v_call: TRBV19
cdr3_nt: TGTGCCAGTGGGGATGCCAGGGGGCGCGCCGCCTTAAACACCATATATTTT
cdr3_aa: CASGDARGRAALNTIYF

d_call: -
j_call: TRBJ2-7
clone_size: few
v_call: TRBV4-1
cdr3_nt: TGCGCCAGCAGCCAAGGGGTTTCCCAGAGGGAGCAGTACTTC
cdr3_aa: CASSQGVSQREQYF

d_call: TRBD2
j_call: TRBJ2-7
clone_size: -
v_call: TRBV3-1/TRBV3-2
cdr3_nt: TGTGCCAGCAGCCAAGGGGAGGGTAGGAAGCAGTACTTC
cdr3_aa: CASSQGEGRKQYF

d_call: -
j_call: TRBJ1-5
clone_size: few
v_call: TRBV2
cdr3_nt: TGTGCCAGCACCCTAGGAACAGGCCATAGCAATCAGCCCCAGCATTTT
cdr3_aa: CASTLGTGHSNQPQHF

d_call: TRBD2
j_call: TRBJ2-1
clone_size: -
v_call: TRBV10-3
cdr3_nt: TGTGCCATCAGTGCAGGGACTAGCGGGGCCTACAATGAGCAGTTCTTC
cdr3_aa: CAISAGTSGAYNEQFF

d_call: TRBD2
j_call: TRBJ2-7
clone_size: -
v_call: TRBV6-2/TRBV6-3
cdr3_nt: TGTGCCAGCAGTCTCTGGACTAGCGGGAAAGGCTACGAGCAGTACTTC
cdr3_aa: CASSLWTSGKGYEQYF

d_call: TRBD2
j_call: TRBJ2-5
clone_size: few
v_call: TRBV4-1
cdr3_nt: TGCGCCAGCAGCCAAGGGGAGGGCTGGGTCCAAGAGACCCAGTACTTC
cdr3_aa: CASSQGEGWVQETQYF

d_call: TRBD1
j_call: TRBJ1-2
clone_size: -
v_call: TRBV13
cdr3_nt: TGTGCCAGCAGCTTCCAGGGGGCTAAGGTGGATGGCTACACCTTC
cdr3_aa: CASSFQGAKVDGYTF

d_call: TRBD1
j_call: TRBJ1-2
clone_size: -
v_call: TRBV4-1
cdr3_nt: TGCGCCAGCAGCCAAGATCTTGGGACAGGGGTCTATGGCTACACCTTC
cdr3_aa: CASSQDLGTGVYGYTF

d_call: -
j_call: TRBJ1-6
clone_size: few
v_call: TRBV4-1
cdr3_nt: TGCGCCAGCAGCCAAGTGGAGCGCGGTTGGGATTCACCCCTCCACTTT
cdr3_aa: CASSQVERGWDSPLHF

d_call: -
j_call: TRBJ1-5
clone_size: -
v_call: TRBV6-5
cdr3_nt: TGTGCCAGCCACTCGGGGGGGAGCAATCAGCCCCAGCATTTT
cdr3_aa: CASHSGGSNQPQHF

d_call: -
j_call: TRBJ2-3
clone_size: -
v_call: TRBV7-9
cdr3_nt: TGTGCCGGAGCACCCGTCACAGATACGCAGTATTTT
cdr3_aa: CAGAPVTDTQYF

d_call: -
j_call: TRBJ2-1
clone_size: -
v_call: TRBV6-5
cdr3_nt: -
cdr3_aa: CASSTSTAYNEQFF

d_call: TRBD1
j_call: TRBJ1-5
clone_size: -
v_call: TRBV18
cdr3_nt: TGTGCCAGCTCACCGACCGGGACAGGGCTGTATAGCAATCAGCCCCAGCATTTT
cdr3_aa: CASSPTGTGLYSNQPQHF

d_call: -
j_call: TRBJ1-5
clone_size: -
v_call: TRBV2
cdr3_nt: TGTGCCAGCAGTGGAGCGGGGGCTGGCAATCAGCCCCAGCATTTT
cdr3_aa: CASSGAGAGNQPQHF

d_call: -
j_call: TRBJ2-1
clone_size: -
v_call: TRBV28
cdr3_nt: TGTGCCAGCAGCCCCTCATTGGGGGGCTCCTACAATGAGCAGTTCTTC
cdr3_aa: CASSPSLGGSYNEQFF

d_call: TRBD2
j_call: TRBJ2-5
clone_size: once
v_call: TRBV6-5
cdr3_nt: TGTGCCAGCACGGGGTTAGCGGGGGAGACCCAGTACTTC
cdr3_aa: CASTGLAGETQYF

d_call: -
j_call: TRBJ2-6
clone_size: -
v_call: TRBV4-2
cdr3_nt: TGTGCCAGCAGCCAAGGGGAGACAGGTATCTCTGGGGCCAACGTCCTGACTTTC
cdr3_aa: CASSQGETGISGANVLTF

d_call: TRBD1
j_call: TRBJ2-6
clone_size: -
v_call: TRBV10-3
cdr3_nt: TGTGCCATCAGTGGACAGGGAAGGGATGGGGCCAACGTCCTGACTTTC
cdr3_aa: CAISGQGRDGANVLTF

d_call: TRBD1
j_call: TRBJ1-3
clone_size: -
v_call: TRBV9
cdr3_nt: TGTGCCAGCAGCCCCCGACAGGGGGACTCTGGAAACACCATATATTTT
cdr3_aa: CASSPRQGDSGNTIYF

d_call: -
j_call: TRBJ2-7
clone_size: -
v_call: TRBV10-3
cdr3_nt: TGTGCCATCTGGGCCGACACCTCCTACGAGCAGTACTTC
cdr3_aa: CAIWADTSYEQYF

d_call: -
j_call: TRBJ1-4
clone_size: -
v_call: TRBV7-9
cdr3_nt: TGTGCCAGCAGCTTACTCTCAGGAGGAGAAAAACTGTTTTTT
cdr3_aa: CASSLLSGGEKLFF

d_call: -
j_call: TRBJ2-1
clone_size: once
v_call: TRBV9
cdr3_nt: TGTGCCAGCTCTACACGGGTATACAATGAGCAGTTCTTC
cdr3_aa: CASSTRVYNEQFF

d_call: -
j_call: TRBJ2-1
clone_size: -
v_call: TRBV4-1
cdr3_nt: TGCGCCAGCAGCCATCAGCGGGTCTCCTACAATGAGCAGTTCTTC
cdr3_aa: CASSHQRVSYNEQFF

d_call: TRBD2
j_call: TRBJ2-2
clone_size: -
v_call: TRBV10-2
cdr3_nt: TGCGCCAGCAGCCAAACTAGCGGGGGAAACACCGGGGAGCTGTTTTTT
cdr3_aa: CASSQTSGGNTGELFF

d_call: -
j_call: TRBJ2-2
clone_size: -
v_call: TRBV27
cdr3_nt: TGTGCCAGCACCCAGGGCCGCGGGACCCGGGGTGCCACCGGGGAGCTGTTTTTT
cdr3_aa: CASTQGRGTRGATGELFF

d_call: -
j_call: TRBJ1-2
clone_size: few
v_call: TRBV6-1
cdr3_nt: TGTGCCAGCAGTGAGACCCAGGGCACAGGCTATGGCTACACCTTC
cdr3_aa: CASSETQGTGYGYTF

d_call: -
j_call: TRBJ2-1
clone_size: -
v_call: TRBV6-4
cdr3_nt: TGTCTCAGTTGGGGGCGAAACAATGAGCAGTTCTTC
cdr3_aa: CLSWGRNNEQFF

d_call: TRBD1
j_call: TRBJ1-1
clone_size: -
v_call: TRBV5-8
cdr3_nt: TGTGCCAGCAGCTTCCGACAGGGTGGCACTGAAGCTTTCTTT
cdr3_aa: CASSFRQGGTEAFF

d_call: TRBD1
j_call: TRBJ1-2
clone_size: -
v_call: TRBV6-5
cdr3_nt: TGTGCCAGCAGTTACTCGGCAGGGGGCTATGGCTACACCTTC
cdr3_aa: CASSYSAGGYGYTF